These 26 T cell receptor beta chains came from one sample sequenced in a study of shared clonotypes between healthy human individuals. Assay: immunoSEQ multiplex PCR; the TCRdb copy retains only in-frame clones and omits some. The repertoire holds about 2 million clones, with 85% to 95% as singletons. Input material: naive CD4+ T cells sorted from blood. Stated subset: CD45RA+ positively selected. The receptors come from a man aged 18 to 30 in good health.

V is TRBV9 and J is TRBJ2-7; a possible D gene is TRBD2 (6 bases). Germline loops: CDR1 SGDLS, CDR2 YYNGEE. This CDR3 region has 15 residues. V lost 0 bases and J 3 bases, leaving 13 bases between the germline ends. DNA of the CDR3: TGTGCCAGCAGCGTAGGCGGTAGCGGATACTACGAGCAGTACTTC. The encoded protein is CASSVGGSGYYEQYF.

This clone appeared a single time. The CDR3 region is CAWSPGGPATNEKLFF. CDR3 in DNA: TGTGCCTGGAGTCCCGGGGGGCCCGCAACTAATGAAAAACTGTTTTTT. J is TRBJ1-4 and V is TRBV30, with D perhaps matching TRBD1 (6 bases). The CDR3 covers 16 residues. CDR1 and CDR2 (germline): GTSNPN, SVGIG (reference sequence). The V gene lost 2 bases and the J gene lost 0 bases, with 13 bases spanning the gap.

The V and J genes are TRBV6-5 and TRBJ1-5; 11 bases match TRBD1. Trimming at V came to 6 bases and at J to 7 bases, leaving 8 bases not matched to a gene. CDR1 and CDR2 (germline): MNHEY, SVGAGI. CDR3 size: 15 residues. The CDR3 DNA reads as TGTGCCAGCAGCCTATCTGGACAGGGGGCACAGCCCCAGCATTTT. It encodes CASSLSGQGAQPQHF.

The V call is TRBV10-2, the J call TRBJ1-4, with TRBD1 matching 12 bases. CDR1 is WSHSY and CDR2 is SAAADI in the germline V gene. Trimming removed 6 bases from V and 8 bases from J; junction bases left unmatched: 7. The CDR3 has 15 amino acids. The CDR3 loop reads CASSLRDRGREKLFF. In DNA form, the CDR3 reads TGCGCCAGCAGCCTAAGGGACAGGGGGCGGGAAAAACTGTTTTTT.

V is TRBV4-3 and J is TRBJ2-3; TRBD2 aligns across 11 bases. The J segment lost 0 bases and the V segment lost 2 bases, leaving 1 base of the junction unmatched. This CDR3 has 16 residues. Germline V gene lookup returns CDR1 LGHNA and CDR2 YSLEER. The CDR3 here is CASSQSSGRSTDTQYF. CDR3 DNA: TGCGCCAGCAGCCAATCTAGCGGGAGGAGCACAGATACGCAGTATTTT.

The genes are TRBV7-2 and TRBJ2-1; TRBD1 might be the D (6 bases). The CDR3 covers 14 residues. Looked up from germline, CDR1 is SGHTA and CDR2 is FQGNSA. V was clipped by 5 bases and J by 10 bases, with 18 bases between them. CDR3 protein: CASSPQTGPGEQFF. In DNA, the CDR3 is TGTGCCAGCAGCCCTCAGACAGGCCCTGGGGAGCAGTTCTTC.

This sequence joins TRBV9 and TRBJ2-2, with D possibly matching TRBD2 (5 bases). V lost 0 bases and J 6 bases, leaving 9 bases between the germline ends. The CDR3 loop spans 14 amino acids. CDR1 is SGDLS, CDR2 YYNGEE, per germline. The CDR3 loop is CASSVVGESGELFF. The CDR3, as DNA: TGTGCCAGCAGCGTAGTTGGGGAGTCCGGGGAGCTGTTTTTT. Using reference TRBV9 and TRBJ2-2 for the parts outside the CDR3, the full variable domain is DSGVTQTPKHLITATGQRVTLRCSPRSGDLSVYWYQQSLDQGLQFLIQYYNGEERAKGNILERFSAQQFPDLHSELNLSSLELGDSALYFCASSVVGESGELFFGEGSRLTVL.

This clone was found once. The chain links TRBV6-4 to TRBJ2-2; D call uncertain. This CDR3 region has 14 residues. V shed 5 bases and J shed 2 bases, with 9 bases lying between them. Germline CDR1 and CDR2: MRHNA and SNTAGT. In DNA form, the CDR3 reads TGTGCCAGCAGTCCCACCGGTAACACCGGGGAGCTGTTTTTT. Protein product: CASSPTGNTGELFF.

This sequence joins TRBV7-9 and TRBJ1-5; 7 nucleotides match TRBD1. Germline V gene lookup returns CDR1 SEHNR and CDR2 FQNEAQ (reference sequence). After removal of 1 base from V and 4 bases from J, the junction contained 10 bases not matched to a gene. This CDR3 region has 17 residues. The CDR3 is CASSLGRGEAGNQPQHF. The CDR3 DNA sequence: TGTGCCAGCAGCTTAGGCAGGGGGGAAGCGGGTAATCAGCCCCAGCATTTT.

With respect to this clone: This sample includes further DNA sequences coding for the same CDR3. The chain uses TRBV5-1 and TRBJ1-4; a weak D match, TRBD1 (5 bases). The germline V and J ends were trimmed by 0 bases and 5 bases, with 8 bases remaining between them. The germline V gene has CDR1 SGHRS and CDR2 YFSETQ. This CDR3 region has 14 residues. CDR3 nucleotides: TGCGCCAGCAGCTTGGGAGGGACCAATGAAAAACTGTTTTTT. Its protein is CASSLGGTNEKLFF.

Ten or more counts support this clone. This chain links TRBV5-1 with TRBJ2-7; TRBD2 matches 13 bases. This CDR3 is 16 amino acids long. Germline V gene lookup returns CDR1 SGHRS and CDR2 YFSETQ. With V trimmed by 4 bases and J by 0 bases, 4 bases remained unmatched. This CDR3 reads CASSPRLAGGSYEQYF. CDR3 in DNA: TGCGCCAGCAGCCCCCGACTAGCGGGGGGCTCCTACGAGCAGTACTTC.

The table lists this clone with a count of one. The chain has TRBV28 and TRBJ2-7; D might be TRBD1 (5 bases). Germline V gene data show CDR1 as MDHEN and CDR2 as SYDVKM. There are 14 residues in the CDR3. V gave up 5 bases and J gave up 0 bases, with 11 bases separating them. DNA of the CDR3: TGTGCCAGCAGTGCAGACAGAGACTCCTACGAGCAGTACTTC. It encodes CASSADRDSYEQYF. Based on the CDR3 plus reference TRBV28 and TRBJ2-7, the full variable domain is DVKVTQSSRYLVKRTGEKVFLECVQDMDHENMFWYRQDPGLGLRLIYFSYDVKMKEKGDIPEGYSVSREKKERFSLILESASTNQTSMYLCASSADRDSYEQYFGPGTRLTVT.

This clone was seen at least ten times. This chain joins TRBV4-1 and TRBJ1-6, with 9 bases identical to TRBD1. V lost 3 bases, J lost 7 bases, and 4 bases stayed unmatched. The CDR3 sequence is 15 residues long. The germline V gene encodes CDR1 MGHRA and CDR2 YSYEKL. This CDR3 reads CASSHRDRDNSPLHF. Here the CDR3 DNA reads TGCGCCAGCAGCCACCGGGACAGGGACAATTCACCCCTCCACTTT.

J is TRBJ1-2 and V is TRBV29-1; unclear D gene. Trimming took off 0 bases at V and 8 bases at J, with 13 bases between the two ends. Germline values: CDR1 SQVTM, CDR2 ANQGSEA. The CDR3 has 13 residues. CDR3: CSVEERTGVGYTF. As DNA, the CDR3 is TGCAGCGTTGAAGAAAGGACGGGTGTGGGCTACACCTTC.

The chain links TRBV6-5 to TRBJ2-7; TRBD1 matches at 8 bases. With V trimmed by 4 bases and J by 3 bases, 11 bases remained unmatched. From germline, CDR1 is MNHEY and CDR2 SVGAGI. The CDR3 contains 16 residues. CDR3 DNA sequence: TGTGCCAGCAGTTGGACAGGGTCTCTTCCGAACTACGAGCAGTACTTC. As protein: CASSWTGSLPNYEQYF.

The chain is built from TRBV18 and TRBJ1-1; maybe TRBD1 (5 bases). Germline V gene lookup returns CDR1 KGHSH and CDR2 LQKENI. V was clipped by 10 bases and J by 5 bases, with 20 bases between them. This CDR3 contains 14 residues. CDR3 region: CANSRDIERTEAFF. CDR3 sequence (DNA): TGTGCCAACAGCAGGGATATAGAAAGAACTGAAGCTTTCTTT.

This clone was found once. With a much larger clone just one base away, this may be a read error. Other DNA sequences of this sample code for an identical CDR3. CDR3 loop: CSASGDTQYF. Here the CDR3 DNA reads TGCAGTGCTAGTGGAGATACGCAGTATTTT. This rearrangement joins TRBV20-1 to TRBJ2-3; no reliable D call. V lost 3 bases, J lost 5 bases, and 3 bases lay in between. CDR1 is DFQATT and CDR2 is SNEGSKA in the germline V gene (reference sequence). This CDR3 has 10 residues.

This sequence joins TRBV19 and TRBJ2-7; 8 nucleotides line up with TRBD2. The length of the CDR3 is 15 residues. Germline V gives CDR1 LNHDA, CDR2 SQIVND (reference sequence). Trimming cost V 4 bases and J 5 bases; bases outside gene matches: 10. The CDR3 nucleotides read TGTGCCAGTAGTAAACCGGGACTAGGGGTTGACGAGCAGTACTTC. Amino acids: CASSKPGLGVDEQYF.

V and J are TRBV11-3 and TRBJ2-1, with D maybe TRBD2 (5 bases). The CDR3 has 17 residues. From germline, CDR1 is SGHNT and CDR2 YENEEA. Trimming removed 5 bases from V and 0 bases from J, with 17 bases in between. CDR3 loop: CASSPAMGSLSYNEQFF. The CDR3 DNA reads TGTGCCAGCAGCCCTGCGATGGGGAGTCTCTCCTACAATGAGCAGTTCTTC.

The rearrangement links TRBV6-1 to TRBJ2-1; 10 nucleotides match TRBD1. The V gene's germline CDR1 is MNHNS and CDR2 SASEGT. The CDR3 contains 14 residues. V dropped 7 bases and J dropped 15; count of bases not matched to a gene: 15. The CDR3 DNA follows: TGTGCCAGCACAATGGGGACAGGGGTCCCGACGGGGTTCTTC. Its protein is CASTMGTGVPTGFF.

The rearrangement uses TRBV5-5 and TRBJ2-7; maybe TRBD1 (5 bases). The germline V and J ends were trimmed by 1 base and 5 bases, with 13 bases remaining between them. This CDR3 has 14 residues. CDR1 and CDR2 from the germline V gene are SGHKS and YYEKEE (reference sequence). The CDR3: CASSLLGQLNEQYF. The CDR3 DNA is TGTGCCAGCAGCTTGTTAGGACAACTTAACGAGCAGTACTTC.

The chain couples TRBV29-1 to TRBJ2-4; 7 bases match TRBD2. With 6 bases clipped from V and 4 bases from J, the junction kept 3 bases outside the gene matches. Germline assignment: CDR1 SQVTM and CDR2 ANQGSEA. This CDR3 comprises 12 residues. CDR3 amino acids: CSVVSGKNIQYF. CDR3 DNA: TGCAGCGTCGTTAGCGGGAAAAACATTCAGTACTTC.

The chain joins TRBV10-1 to TRBJ2-7; D call uncertain. This CDR3 region has 13 residues. Germline V CDR1 and CDR2: WNHNN, SYGVQD (reference sequence). The germline V and J ends were trimmed by 0 bases and 2 bases, with 5 bases remaining between them. The CDR3 sequence: CASSESTAYEQYF. The CDR3, as DNA: TGCGCCAGCAGTGAGTCGACGGCCTACGAGCAGTACTTC.

The V gene is TRBV6-1, the J gene TRBJ2-7, with TRBD2 matching 12 bases. J gave up 3 bases and V 3 bases, and 9 bases lay outside the gene matches. From germline, CDR1 is MNHNS and CDR2 SASEGT. The CDR3 sequence is 17 residues long. Written as DNA, the CDR3 is TGTGCCAGCAGTGATGGGAGGACTAGCGGGATAGGCTACGAGCAGTACTTC. Translated, it gives CASSDGRTSGIGYEQYF.

This clone was observed once. The chain combines TRBV6-6 with TRBJ1-4; D may be TRBD1 (6 bases). Germline loops: CDR1 MNHNY, CDR2 SVGAGI (reference sequence). The CDR3 consists of 15 residues. V dropped 5 bases and J dropped 8 bases, with 18 bases sitting between them. The CDR3 here is CASSTLLRTDEKLFF. The CDR3 DNA sequence: TGTGCCAGCAGTACCTTGTTAAGGACAGACGAAAAACTGTTTTTT.

The chain joins TRBV27 to TRBJ2-1; D might be TRBD1 (7 bases). V lost 6 bases and J lost 4, with 22 bases in between. This CDR3 has 17 amino acids. CDR1 is MNHEY and CDR2 is SMNVEV in the germline V gene (reference sequence). CDR3 nucleotides: TGTGCCAGCAGCGGCTTGGAGGGGGCAACCACTTACAATGAGCAGTTCTTC. Amino acid sequence: CASSGLEGATTYNEQFF.